What follows is one T cell receptor (beta chain) and its context. The antigen this receptor binds is unknown. No much larger clonotype is one base removed from it; base qualities were not supplied. Inclusive of the bounding cysteine and phenylalanine, the CDR3 is 12 residues long. The DNA shown is the 36-base CDR3, in frame from base 1. V is pared back by 5 bases and J by 2 bases, with 7 bases lying between the germline termini. CDR1 is given as ENHRY and CDR2 as SYGVKD, both from the germline V gene. Genomic DNA was used as template for profiling of TCR beta VDJ combinations and CDR3 sequences. An Illumina HiSeq 2000 was the platform used for TCR repertoire sequencing. The original pipeline was this. TRBV/TRBJ rearrangement plots, CDR3 size and DJ length profiles, and Simpson's diversity index were used to assess repertoires. The most abundant DNA sequence in the deep sequencing data was defined as the immunodominant clone. CDR3 amino acid sequences were screened for sharing across subjects and were compared with published repertoires and the VDJdb database. Using fastp trimming at Q25 and MiXCR clonotype assembly, TCRdb reanalyzed the public sequencing data and kept in-frame beta chains. Rows matching on CDR3 protein sequence are summarized as one entry with the most common DNA and genes. The V and J calls come from TCRdb's annotation, not from the publication. The table for this sample lists 80,000 or so distinct CDR3 sequences; about 70% of them were counted only once. The top ten hold 80% to 90% of the sample.

The entry originates in a study of CD8+CD57+ T cells in acquired aplastic anemia (dated by TCRdb to the late 2010s). Notes on the research overall: On average, sorted CD4+ and CD8+ cells yielded about 3 ug of extracted DNA, with a range of about 0.17 to 27.4 ug. A CD8+CD57+ expansion meant a frequency higher than the mean frequency seen in healthy subjects. Results and caveats for the whole study, not just this receptor: Although under 35 CD8+ CDR3 sequences were shared by patients and controls, these sequences appeared highly expressed in patients and within the immunodominant clones of patients. No significant difference in CD8+ Simpson's diversity was found between patients and healthy controls (P=0.060).

Expansion of CD8+CD57+ cells had been shown by flow cytometry in the patients chosen for sequencing. Every patient had a diagnosis of severe acquired aplastic anemia based on International Study of Aplastic Anemia and Agranulocytosis and Camitta criteria. No therapy had been received by the patients at the time of blood sampling. In this study, sorted CD4+ and CD8+ T cells from the blood of healthy subjects and of severe aplastic anemia patients had their TCR repertoires deep-sequenced. Patients were enrolled under clinicaltrials.gov protocols 00001620, 01623167, 00001397, 00071045, 00081523 and 00961064 in the USA. Ficoll-Paque density gradient centrifugation was used to isolate peripheral blood mononuclear cells. CD4+ and CD8+ T cells were sorted by FACS or magnetic beads before DNA extraction.

This TCR was recovered from a human donor with aplastic anemia. Source material: sorted CD4+, CD8+, or CD8+CD57+ T cells (not recorded which) from PBMCs. This chain joins TRBV10-3 to TRBJ2-7, with an unclear D gene assignment. The CDR3 protein: CAISQGTYEQYF. The DNA reads as follows: TGTGCCATCAGTCAAGGAACCTACGAGCAGTACTTC.